These T cell receptor beta chains were read from a single sample in a study of shared clonotypes between healthy human individuals. The data were produced by immunoSEQ multiplex PCR, yet TCRdb's version contains in-frame clones alone and is incomplete. The table lists under 2,500,000 clones, nearly 97% of them singletons. The sequencing sample was made of naive CD4+ T cells sorted from blood. These receptors were obtained from a man younger than 35 in good health. The conserved cysteine and the conserved F or W are not part of the CDR3 here.

j_call	v_call	cdr3_aa
TRBJ1-3	TRBV9	ASSVAVTGSLGNTIY
TRBJ1-1	TRBV28	ASSPAGGGTEAF
TRBJ2-4	TRBV10-3	AISDSLLGDIQY
TRBJ2-1	TRBV7-9	ASSSSSSAQF
TRBJ1-4	TRBV2	ASMVQPTNEKLF
TRBJ2-2	TRBV10-3	AISPGQTNTGELF
TRBJ1-1	TRBV13	ASSAVNQGNTEAF
TRBJ2-7	TRBV11-2	ASSLEWYEQY
TRBJ2-2	TRBV11-3	ASSPGGAANTGELF
TRBJ2-4	TRBV5-1	ASSLGQGVDIQY
TRBJ2-5	TRBV11-2	ASSLEGGPGETQY
TRBJ2-5	TRBV5-4	ASSLSGAPSETQY
TRBJ1-2	TRBV11-2	ASSLDARNYGYT
TRBJ1-1	TRBV19	ATQDRAMNTEAF
TRBJ1-5	TRBV18	ASSPRGVGGNQPQH
TRBJ1-3	TRBV5-1	ASTNRDRDSGNTIY
TRBJ1-4	TRBV6-4	ASRSDRGRPYNEKLF
TRBJ1-2	TRBV28	ASYTTGEGGYT
TRBJ1-5	TRBV28	ASSLSQGGQPQH
TRBJ1-5	TRBV19	ASIWTGAIHQPQH
TRBJ2-2	TRBV2	ASSGGRNTGELF
TRBJ2-3	TRBV11-2	ASRTYGITDTQY
TRBJ1-4	TRBV2	ASSTAGGQGNEKLF
TRBJ1-5	TRBV6-5	ASRADRGGQPQH
TRBJ2-7	TRBV30	AWNLRTGGMDEQY
TRBJ1-1	TRBV7-2	ASSLQENTEAF
TRBJ1-5	TRBV19	ASSAGGSQPQH
TRBJ1-4	TRBV28	ASSFGIEGRLF
TRBJ2-7	TRBV19	ASRGDVKQY
TRBJ2-5	TRBV5-6	ASSLALAQETQY
TRBJ2-7	TRBV7-2	ASSLEQGPSMVQY
TRBJ1-2	TRBV6-1	ASSRDRVYSYT
TRBJ1-4	TRBV7-9	ASSLGQGANEKLF